The sequence of this TCR beta chain was determined in a study of OX40 agonist ivuxolimab in advanced cancers. Study context: In this cohort, patients received ivuxolimab, an agonistic anti-OX40 (CD134) antibody. Study-wide points: Within 6 weeks, CD4+ and CD8+ blood T cells expanded clonally at 0.1 to 3.0 mg/kg. Researchers did not establish what antigens the expanded peripheral T cells target.

Unmatched junction bases numbered 3, after V lost 2 bases and J lost 3 bases. The V gene's germline CDR1 is SGHTA and CDR2 FQGNSA. This CDR3 spans 14 amino acids. With autoimmune disease history or systemic immunosuppression, patients were excluded. Measured with immunoSEQ multiplex PCR; TCRdb has only the in-frame clones, and not every one. The data contain roughly 77,000 clones, roughly 80% of them singletons. This clone was observed a handful of times. Antigen specificity is unknown. The rearrangement joins TRBV7-2 to TRBJ2-7; 8 bases agree with TRBD2. The receptor was isolated from an adult with an advanced solid tumor such as melanoma, head and neck, liver or kidney cancer. The sequencing used CD4+ or CD8+ T cells sorted from blood, collected in a trial of the OX40 agonist ivuxolimab. CDR3 protein: CASSLWAGGYEQYF. The CDR3, as DNA: TGTGCCAGCAGCTTATGGGCGGGAGGCTACGAGCAGTACTTC.